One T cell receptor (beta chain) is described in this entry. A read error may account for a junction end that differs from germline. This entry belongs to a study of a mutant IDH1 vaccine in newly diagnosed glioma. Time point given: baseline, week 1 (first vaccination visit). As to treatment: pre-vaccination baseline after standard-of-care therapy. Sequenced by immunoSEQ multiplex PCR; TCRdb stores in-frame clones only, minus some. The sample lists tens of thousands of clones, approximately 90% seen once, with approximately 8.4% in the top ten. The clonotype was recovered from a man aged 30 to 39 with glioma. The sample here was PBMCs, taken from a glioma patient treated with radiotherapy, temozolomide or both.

CDR3 residues: CASCEDGGIYEQYF. Written as DNA, the CDR3 is TGTGCCAGCTGTGAGGACGGAGGGATCTACGAGCAGTACTTC. The chain is built from TRBV2 and TRBJ2-7; D is possibly TRBD2 (6 bases). CDR1 is SNHLY and CDR2 is FYNNEI in the germline V gene. The CDR3 spans 14 residues.